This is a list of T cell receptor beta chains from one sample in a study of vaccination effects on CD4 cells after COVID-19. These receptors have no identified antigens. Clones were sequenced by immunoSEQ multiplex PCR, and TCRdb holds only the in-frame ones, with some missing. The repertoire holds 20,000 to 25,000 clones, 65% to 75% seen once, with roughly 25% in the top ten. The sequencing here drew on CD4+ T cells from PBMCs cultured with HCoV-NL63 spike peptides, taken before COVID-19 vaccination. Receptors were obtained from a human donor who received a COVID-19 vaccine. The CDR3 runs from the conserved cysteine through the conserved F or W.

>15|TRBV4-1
CASSQEGTVDQPQHF
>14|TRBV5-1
CASSLGTGAPSQYF
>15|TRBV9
CASSEGTSGIGELFF
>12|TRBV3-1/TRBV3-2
CASTRDRGHRHF
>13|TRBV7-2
CASSWTGYNEQFF
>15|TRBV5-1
CASSLGPILNTEAFF
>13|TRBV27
CASSWKTNTEAFF
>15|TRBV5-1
CASSSTGTSGETQYF
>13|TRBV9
CASSVGNKHEQYF
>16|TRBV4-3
CASSQEFAQGHYGYTF
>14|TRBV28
CASSDRGGNQPQHF
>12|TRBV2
CASSEGRETQYF
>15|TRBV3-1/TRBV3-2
CASSQDSYSTDTQYF
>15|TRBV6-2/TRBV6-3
CASSYPRLARGTQYF
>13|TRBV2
CASSDRVNTEAFF
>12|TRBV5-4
CASSLAGNEQFF
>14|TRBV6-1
CASSEGSGGQPQHF
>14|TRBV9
CASSVGPTSYEQYF
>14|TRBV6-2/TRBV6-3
CASSSPGQGNGYTF
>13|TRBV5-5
CASSAGTALGYTF
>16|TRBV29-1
CSVVPGQGATNYGYTF
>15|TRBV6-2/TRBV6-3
CASSALGGGPYEQYF
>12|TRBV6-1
CASSESHGTQYF
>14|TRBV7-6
CASSTGGVAETQYF
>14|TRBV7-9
CASSLQGSLTGAFF
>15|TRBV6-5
CASSSTSGDTDTQYF
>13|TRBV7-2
CASSLVIDTEAFF
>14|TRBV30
CAWSVHSGSYEQYF
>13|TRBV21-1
CASILDRGNEQFF
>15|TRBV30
CAWSPGRTLWREQYF
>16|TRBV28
CASSLPGTNPPYGYTF
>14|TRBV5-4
CASRGQGPNEKLFF
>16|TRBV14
CASSQGFGTGPTEQFF
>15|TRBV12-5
CASGLVGPGSCGYTF
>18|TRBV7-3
CASSPGGGAWSGTDTQYF
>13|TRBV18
CASSPRQGDEQYF
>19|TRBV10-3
CAIPNGGLAGPQNTGELFF
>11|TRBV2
CASLFFYEQYF
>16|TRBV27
CASSPTGRSYNSPLHF
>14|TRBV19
CASSIGPRTDTQYF
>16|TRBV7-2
CASSYLGGRVNTEAFF
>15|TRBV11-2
CASSPGTVANYGYTF
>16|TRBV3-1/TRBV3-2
CASRISGRANTGELFF
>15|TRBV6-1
CASSEGPGFNYGYTF
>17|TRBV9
CASSVTPRGGGEDTQYF
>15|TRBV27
CASSLSQGVNQPQHF
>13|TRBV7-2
CASSLGGVGTQHF
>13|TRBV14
CASSQNSNQPQHF
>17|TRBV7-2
CASSLAPTDTMNTEAFF
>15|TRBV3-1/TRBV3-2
CASSPGTALNYGYTF
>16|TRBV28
CASSSTGQGLLGTQYF